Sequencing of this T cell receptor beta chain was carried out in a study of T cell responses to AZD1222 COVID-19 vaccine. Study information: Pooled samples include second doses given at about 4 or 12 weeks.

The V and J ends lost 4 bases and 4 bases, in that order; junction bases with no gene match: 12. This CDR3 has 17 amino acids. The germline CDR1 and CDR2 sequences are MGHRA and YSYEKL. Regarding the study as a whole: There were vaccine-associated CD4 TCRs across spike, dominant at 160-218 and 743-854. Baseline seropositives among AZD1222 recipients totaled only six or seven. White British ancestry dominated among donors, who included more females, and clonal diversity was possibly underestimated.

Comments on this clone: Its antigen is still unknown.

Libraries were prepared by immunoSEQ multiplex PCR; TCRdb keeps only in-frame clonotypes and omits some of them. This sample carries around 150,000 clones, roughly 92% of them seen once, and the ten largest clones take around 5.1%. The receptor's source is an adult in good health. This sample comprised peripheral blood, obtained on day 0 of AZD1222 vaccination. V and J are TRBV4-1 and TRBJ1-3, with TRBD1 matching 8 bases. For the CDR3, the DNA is TGCGCCAGCAGCCTCAGTTTCGGACAGGGCTACGGAAACACCATATATTTT. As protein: CASSLSFGQGYGNTIYF.